Following are 30 T cell receptor beta chains from one sample sequenced in a study of blood T cell repertoires in COVID-19. Assay: immunoSEQ multiplex PCR; the TCRdb copy retains only in-frame clones and omits some. The repertoire includes about 260,000 clones, 75% to 90% of them detected once, and about 2.2% sits in the top ten. The sample taken for sequencing was peripheral blood. Receptors were obtained from a woman in her fifties or sixties who had recovered from COVID-19.

V is TRBV6-5 and J is TRBJ2-5, with D maybe TRBD2 (6 bases). V dropped 2 bases and J dropped 2 bases, with 15 bases sitting between them. This CDR3 comprises 16 residues. Germline-derived CDR1 and CDR2 are MNHEY and SVGAGI. CDR3 DNA sequence: TGTGCCAGCAGTTACGGTTGGGGGACTCCACAAGAGACCCAGTACTTC. This translates into CASSYGWGTPQETQYF.

This chain uses TRBV6-6 with TRBJ1-3; D is possibly TRBD1 (5 bases). The CDR3 is made up of 16 amino acids. Trimming left V 6 bases short and J 4 bases short, with 19 bases between. CDR1 is MNHNY and CDR2 is SVGAGI in the germline V gene (reference sequence). The CDR3 DNA reads as TGTGCCAGCAGATTTTCGGGGGAAGGATTCGGAAACACCATATATTTT. This translates into CASRFSGEGFGNTIYF.

This chain links TRBV7-3 with TRBJ2-7; the D is unclear. Germline loops: CDR1 SGHTA, CDR2 FQGTGA. V lost 2 bases to trimming and J lost 1 base, with 9 bases between them. The CDR3 has 14 amino acids. For the CDR3, the DNA is TGTGCCAGCAGCTTAGCCGGGTCGTCCTACGAGCAGTACTTC. Encoded protein: CASSLAGSSYEQYF.

This clone was seen more than once but under ten times. The chain employs TRBV25-1 and TRBJ2-7, with 7 bases aligning to TRBD2. Germline V lookup: CDR1 MGHDK, CDR2 SYGVNS. Trimming removed 2 bases from V and 1 base from J; junction bases left unmatched: 2. This CDR3 spans 14 amino acids. The DNA of the CDR3 is TGTGCCAGCAGTGAAGAGGGAGGGTCCTACGAGCAGTACTTC. As protein: CASSEEGGSYEQYF.

The genes are TRBV6-5 and TRBJ1-2; unclear D gene. CDR1 and CDR2 (germline): MNHEY, SVGAGI. The CDR3 length is 16 residues. V lost 0 bases to trimming and J lost 1 base, with 12 bases between them. The CDR3 spells CASSYSPRVYNYGYTF. The CDR3 DNA reads as TGTGCCAGCAGTTACTCTCCCCGGGTTTATAACTATGGCTACACCTTC.

In DNA form, the CDR3 reads TGTGCCAGCAGCGCAAACAGGGAGCAGATCTACGAGCAGTACTTC. This translates into CASSANREQIYEQYF. The chain recombines TRBV2 with TRBJ2-7; the D gene is possibly TRBD1 (6 bases). The CDR3 has 15 amino acids. Trimming removed 6 bases at V and 3 bases at J, with 18 bases between. In germline, CDR1 is SNHLY, CDR2 FYNNEI.

V usage is TRBV14 and J usage is TRBJ1-2, with TRBD1 matching over 9 bases. Germline CDR1 is SGHDN and CDR2 is FVKESK. The CDR3 runs to 13 residues. The V and J ends lost 2 bases and 8 bases, in that order; junction bases with no gene match: 3. In DNA form, the CDR3 reads TGTGCCAGCAGCCAATGGGACAGGGTCGGCTACACCTTC. This gives the protein CASSQWDRVGYTF.

This clone was observed a handful of times. This rearrangement joins TRBV30 to TRBJ1-5; 11 bases are a match to TRBD1. V lost 2 bases to trimming and J lost 6 bases; unmatched junction nucleotides: 6. This CDR3 contains 15 residues. Germline lookup yields CDR1 GTSNPN and CDR2 SVGIG (reference sequence). The CDR3 DNA follows: TGTGCCTGGAGTCTGGGACAGGGGGTCTTTCAGCCCCAGCATTTT. Translating it yields CAWSLGQGVFQPQHF.

The V gene is TRBV29-1, the J gene TRBJ2-1, with 12 bases lining up with TRBD2. Trimming at V came to 2 bases and at J to 0 bases, leaving 11 bases not matched to a gene. Looked up from germline, CDR1 is SQVTM and CDR2 is ANQGSEA. This CDR3 has 19 residues. The CDR3 region is CSVEWWLAGGTSSYNEQFF. DNA for the CDR3: TGCAGCGTTGAATGGTGGCTAGCGGGAGGGACTAGCTCCTACAATGAGCAGTTCTTC.

CDR3 bases: TGTGCCAGCAGTCTCCCCGGGACAGGCCCTCTCGTGAACACTGAAGCTTTCTTT. Its translation is CASSLPGTGPLVNTEAFF. This sequence joins TRBV7-8 and TRBJ1-1; 8 bases map to TRBD1. The CDR3 length is 18 residues. The V gene end was trimmed by 6 bases and the J gene end by 0 bases; junction bases not matched to a gene: 15. Per germline, CDR1 SGHVS and CDR2 FQNEAQ.

The J gene is TRBJ2-1, the V gene TRBV4-2, with 10 bases lining up with TRBD1. The CDR3 is 15 residues long. CDR1 is LGHNA and CDR2 is YNFKEQ in the germline V gene. Trimming at V came to 1 base and at J to 8 bases, leaving 5 bases not matched to a gene. The CDR3 sequence is CASSQAETGGYEQFF. The CDR3 bases are TGTGCCAGCAGCCAAGCTGAGACAGGGGGCTATGAGCAGTTCTTC.

This clone came up many times. Written as DNA, the CDR3 is TGTGCCAGCAGTTACGATCGGATAGCGGGAGTTATGTGGGAGCAGTACTTC. Protein product: CASSYDRIAGVMWEQYF. The chain couples TRBV6-2 or TRBV6-3 to TRBJ2-7; TRBD2 aligns across 9 bases. V lost 2 bases to trimming and J lost 7 bases; unmatched junction nucleotides: 15. Germline loops: CDR1 MNHEY, CDR2 SVGEGT. CDR3 size: 17 residues.

The J gene is TRBJ2-5, the V gene TRBV5-1, with a weak D call TRBD2 (6 bases). This CDR3 spans 15 amino acids. Germline-derived CDR1 and CDR2 are SGHRS and YFSETQ. V gave up 0 bases and J gave up 5 bases, with 14 bases separating them. Here the CDR3 reads CASSLGGAMGETQYF. As DNA, the CDR3 is TGCGCCAGCAGCTTGGGCGGGGCCATGGGGGAGACCCAGTACTTC.

This clone was seen just once. V and J are TRBV3-1 (or the pseudogene TRBV3-2) and TRBJ2-1; 9 bases agree with TRBD2. The germline CDR1 and CDR2 sequences are LGHDT and YNNKEL (reference sequence). The CDR3 extends over 18 amino acids. The ends lost 1 base at V and 5 bases at J; junction bases unmatched: 12. Written as DNA, the CDR3 is TGTGCCAGCAGCCAAGGGGTAGCGGGGGTATTCGGGGACAATGAGCAGTTCTTC. Its protein product is CASSQGVAGVFGDNEQFF.

Written as DNA, the CDR3 is TGTGCCAGCAGCGCGGGACTAGCGGGAGTCCTGGGGGAACATGAGCAGTTCTTC. It translates to CASSAGLAGVLGEHEQFF. The J gene is TRBJ2-1, the V gene TRBV9, with TRBD2 matching 14 bases. In germline, CDR1 is SGDLS, CDR2 YYNGEE. Trimming removed 3 bases from V and 8 bases from J; junction bases left unmatched: 13. The CDR3 totals 18 residues.

V is TRBV19 and J is TRBJ2-3, with 7 nucleotides matching TRBD1. The germline CDR1 and CDR2 sequences are LNHDA and SQIVND (reference sequence). V gave up 5 bases and J gave up 2 bases; unmatched junction bases: 4. This CDR3 comprises 14 residues. The CDR3 DNA follows: TGTGCCAGTAGTTTCACAGGGGCCACAGATACGCAGTATTTT. This sequence encodes CASSFTGATDTQYF.

The chain carries TRBV5-1 and TRBJ1-6; D not resolved. Germline assignment: CDR1 SGHRS and CDR2 YFSETQ. This CDR3 is 15 amino acids long. Trimming shortened V by 2 bases and J by 3 bases, and 9 bases separated the two germline ends. The CDR3 DNA is TGCGCCAGCAGCTTCAACCTCTACTATAATTCACCCCTCCACTTT. Protein product: CASSFNLYYNSPLHF.

CDR3 amino acids: CASSLELRGTGTYEQYF. The CDR3 nucleotides are TGTGCCAGCAGTCTAGAACTGCGAGGGACAGGTACCTACGAGCAGTACTTC. The chain employs TRBV28 and TRBJ2-7; 8 bases line up with TRBD1. With 5 bases clipped from V and 2 bases from J, the junction kept 14 bases outside the gene matches. The length of the CDR3 is 17 residues. Germline V gene sequence: CDR1 MDHEN, CDR2 SYDVKM.

The genes are TRBV19 and TRBJ1-2, with 10 bases that match TRBD1. The V segment lost 6 bases and the J segment 8 bases; nucleotides outside the gene matches: 9. The length of the CDR3 is 14 residues. Per germline, CDR1 LNHDA and CDR2 SQIVND (reference sequence). The CDR3 here is CASRTTGQGGGYTF. The CDR3 DNA is TGTGCCAGTAGGACGACCGGACAGGGGGGAGGCTACACCTTC.

The chain combines TRBV14 with TRBJ2-7; TRBD2 aligns across 9 bases. Germline values: CDR1 SGHDN, CDR2 FVKESK. The CDR3 runs to 15 residues. The ends lost 1 base at V and 5 bases at J; junction bases unmatched: 6. The CDR3 nucleotides read TGTGCCAGCAGCCAAGTGAGCGCGGGGGGGAACGAGCAGTACTTC. Translation: CASSQVSAGGNEQYF.

The chain joins TRBV6-2 or TRBV6-3 to TRBJ1-1; no reliable D call. The germline V gene encodes CDR1 MNHEY and CDR2 SVGEGT. V lost 0 bases and J lost 8, with 13 bases in between. The CDR3 is 14 amino acids. CDR3 protein: CASSYSELVREAFF. For the CDR3, the DNA is TGTGCCAGCAGTTACTCAGAACTAGTTCGGGAAGCTTTCTTT.

The J gene is TRBJ1-5, the V gene TRBV6-4; possibly TRBD1 for D (5 bases). This CDR3 region has 13 residues. V was cut by 5 bases and J by 5 bases, with 10 bases left in between. CDR1 is MRHNA, CDR2 SNTAGT, per germline. As DNA, the CDR3 is TGTGCCAGCAGTCTCCAGGGCGATCAGCCCCAGCATTTT. This translates into CASSLQGDQPQHF.

The chain carries TRBV11-2 and TRBJ1-2; 10 positions match TRBD1. The trim removed 6 bases at V and 3 bases at J, leaving 10 bases unmatched. Germline V lookup: CDR1 SGHAT, CDR2 FQNNGV. This CDR3 spans 16 amino acids. CDR3 residues: CASSFRDRGLYYGYTF. CDR3 nucleotides: TGTGCCAGCAGTTTCCGGGACAGGGGCCTTTACTATGGCTACACCTTC.

The rearrangement joins TRBV4-3 to TRBJ2-2; no firm D call. The CDR3 runs 16 residues. Germline V lookup: CDR1 LGHNA, CDR2 YSLEER. The V gene lost 0 bases and the J gene lost 6 bases, with 14 bases spanning the gap. The CDR3 sequence is CASSQDHQNKAGELFF. The CDR3 DNA reads as TGCGCCAGCAGCCAAGATCACCAAAACAAAGCCGGGGAGCTGTTTTTT.

This clone was seen just once. The chain combines TRBV5-4 with TRBJ1-2; D call uncertain. Germline CDR1 reads SGHNT; CDR2 reads YYREEE (reference sequence). This CDR3 spans 12 amino acids. Deletions cut 6 bases from V and 7 bases from J, with 13 bases between. The CDR3 coding sequence is TGTGCCAGCACCCCCGATAGAGGTGGCTACACCTTC. Protein: CASTPDRGGYTF.

This chain uses TRBV5-1 with TRBJ2-5; D remains unclear. Per the germline V gene, CDR1 is SGHRS and CDR2 is YFSETQ. The CDR3 consists of 16 residues. V was shortened by 4 bases and J by 5 bases, with 21 bases between the two germline ends. CDR3 nucleotide sequence: TGCGCCAGCAGCGGCTCTCCCATAGGATCCGGGGAGACCCAGTACTTC. This translates into CASSGSPIGSGETQYF.

The chain carries TRBV18 and TRBJ1-1, with 9 bases aligning to TRBD1. The V and J ends lost 3 bases and 1 base, in that order; junction bases with no gene match: 3. This CDR3 spans 15 amino acids. Germline CDR1 is KGHSH and CDR2 is LQKENI. CDR3 loop: CASSPRDRENTEAFF. The CDR3 DNA sequence: TGTGCCAGCTCACCCAGGGACAGGGAGAACACTGAAGCTTTCTTT.

The gene calls are TRBV27 and TRBJ2-3; TRBD1 agrees at 10 bases. J gave up 10 bases and V 3 bases, and 4 bases lay outside the gene matches. Germline V CDR1 and CDR2: MNHEY, SMNVEV (reference sequence). This CDR3 is built from 13 residues. The CDR3, as DNA: TGTGCCAGCAGTTTGCGACAGGGGGCTGCGCAGTATTTT. Translated, it gives CASSLRQGAAQYF.

This clone was picked up one time. V is TRBV6-4 and J is TRBJ2-5; no clear D gene. The CDR3 length is 9 residues. The germline gives CDR1 MRHNA, CDR2 SNTAGT. The CDR3 loop reads CALQETQYF. As DNA, the CDR3 is TGTGCTCTCCAAGAGACCCAGTACTTC.

This clone appeared once. This chain connects TRBV6-2 or TRBV6-3 to TRBJ2-1; 7 bases agree with TRBD2. The ends lost 5 bases at V and 6 bases at J; junction bases unmatched: 16. Looked up from germline, CDR1 is MNHEY and CDR2 is SVGEGT. The CDR3 is 17 amino acids. This CDR3 reads CASSTQWGGSGFNEQFF. The CDR3 coding sequence is TGTGCCAGCAGTACCCAATGGGGCGGGAGCGGTTTCAATGAGCAGTTCTTC.